This T cell receptor (beta chain) was documented in a study of blood T cell repertoires in COVID-19 (dated by TCRdb to 2020 to 2021). About the study as a whole: Collaborator samples came from the United States, Italy and Spain and covered acute and convalescent phases of COVID-19. The material from the prospective study consisted of cDNA or gDNA derived from T cells, B-cell-depleted T cells, or PBMCs. Deeply sampled blood TCRbeta repertoires from subjects exposed to, actively infected with, or recovered from COVID-19 were included in the dataset. Samples were obtained from the ongoing ImmuneRACE study (first 160 participants) and from roughly 1,300 subjects provided by 6 global collaborators. The repertoires were released in a freely available public database intended as a resource for research on the immune response to SARS-CoV-2. The sample metadata nearly always contained a de-identified subject ID, COVID-19 status, age in years and sex. HLA class I and class II types, where available, came from metadata supplied by the sample provider rather than from assay-based typing. What the authors observed across the whole study: The quantity of clinical and demographic metadata differed by source and by participant and was supplied without curation.

TCRbeta CDR3 regions were amplified from genomic DNA by means of the immunoSEQ Assay, a bias-controlled multiplex PCR. On the study's bioinformatics: Within the assay, amplification of reference gene primers was used to estimate how many nucleated cells each sample contained. To quantify the absolute abundance of each unique TCRbeta CDR3 rearrangement, sequence reads were collapsed and filtered. For each sample, productive Simpson clonality was calculated as the square root of Simpson's diversity index across productive rearrangements. The source is immuneACCESS, and TCRdb retained only in-frame sequences with V and J called. Part of the clones is not carried over; for the studies checked, unresolved V genes explain less than half of this, and the remainder is unexplained. V and J calls and clone size are those listed in that table; D and trimming were worked out from the DNA. For this sample the table gives roughly 220,000 clones, of which around four fifths were detected only once. Of the sample, about 15% falls within the top ten clones.

Deletion took 6 bases off V and 4 bases off J, with a span of 7 bases between the germline ends. The germline V gene sets CDR1 to SGHTA and CDR2 to FQGNSA. The CDR3 runs 11 residues from the cysteine to the phenylalanine. This entry keeps only the CDR3 DNA: 33 bases, framed from base 1. Points on this clone: Its specific antigen is unknown. Per-base qualities were not stored, and no clone one base away is much larger.

Enrolling through a virtual design, the prospective study's participants ranged in age from roughly 18 to 89 years and lived across about two dozen United States geographic areas. In the prospective study, participants were assigned to cohorts based on the clinical history participants reported in a screening survey and a study questionnaire. Recovered participants in ImmuneRACE Cohort 3 were defined by two consecutive negative NP/OP PCR tests, clearance by a healthcare professional, or resolution of symptoms. In the prospective study, mobile phlebotomists collected whole blood, serum and a nasopharyngeal or oropharyngeal swab from each participant. Additional blood draws and questionnaires over a roughly two-month period could optionally be provided by prospective study participants. Before DNA extraction, prospective study blood samples were shipped either frozen or at room temperature.

The receptor was isolated from a man in his forties who had recovered from COVID-19. Sequencing was carried out using PBMCs or T cells enriched from blood (not recorded which). The chain joins TRBV7-2 to TRBJ2-7, with the D segment identity uncertain. This receptor carries the CDR3 CASSYYYEQYF. The DNA is as follows: TGTGCCAGCAGTTATTATTACGAGCAGTACTTC. Outside the CDR3, residues come from the reference TRBV7-2 and TRBJ2-7 proteins, so the full variable domain is: GAGVSQSPSNKVTEKGKDVELRCDPISGHTALYWYRQSLGQGLEFLIYFQGNSAPDKSGLPSDRFSAERTGGSVSTLTIQRTQQEDSAVYLCASSYYYEQYFGPGTRLTVT.